Below are 22 T cell receptor beta chains sequenced from a single sample in a study of T-cell memory formation after mild COVID-19. One entry per CDR3 protein, called by TCRdb with MiXCR from the 5' RACE reads. This sample yields roughly 110,000 distinct CDR3 sequences, of which about an eighth are seen a single time; less than 40% belongs to the top ten. Sequencing used PBMCs or a T cell subset sorted from them (not recorded which). The origin of the receptors is a man aged 18 to 35 who had mild COVID-19 (a few samples of this study predate the infection). Cell type and time point are not known.

The gene calls are TRBV7-9 and TRBJ2-1, with D uncertain. Germline V gene sequence: CDR1 SEHNR, CDR2 FQNEAQ (reference sequence). CDR3 length: 14 residues. V lost 5 bases and J lost 6, with 14 bases in between. The CDR3 is CASSRNLGFNEQFF. The CDR3 DNA follows: TGTGCCAGCAGCCGGAATCTAGGGTTCAATGAGCAGTTCTTC.

The chain's CDR3 is CASSHRRTLADTQYF. The CDR3 nucleotides read TGTGCCAGCAGCCACCGCAGGACTCTGGCAGATACGCAGTATTTT. This chain joins TRBV11-2 and TRBJ2-3; a possible D gene is TRBD2 (5 bases). Germline CDR1 is SGHAT and CDR2 is FQNNGV. The CDR3 has 15 amino acids. The V and J ends lost 5 bases and 4 bases respectively, with 16 bases between them.

The sample holds a few counts of this clonotype. The chain recombines TRBV6-2 or TRBV6-3 with TRBJ2-6, with unresolved D. CDR3 length: 14 amino acids. The V end was cut by 1 base, the J end by 0 bases, with 1 base between. Germline CDR1 MNHEY, CDR2 SVGEGT. The CDR3 sequence is CASSYYSGANVLTF. The CDR3 DNA follows: TGTGCCAGCAGTTACTACTCTGGGGCCAACGTCCTGACTTTC.

This clonotype was found a few times. The CDR3 nucleotides read TGTGCCAGCAGCCCCTATGACAGGGCCAGGAACACTGAAGCTTTCTTT. Residues: CASSPYDRARNTEAFF. This chain connects TRBV7-9 to TRBJ1-1, with 7 positions matching TRBD1. Trimming cost V 5 bases and J 1 base; bases outside gene matches: 10. The germline CDR1 and CDR2 sequences are SEHNR and FQNEAQ (reference sequence). The CDR3 length is 16 residues.

By share, this clonotype ranks as medium-sized. The chain is built from TRBV9 and TRBJ2-5, with unresolved D. The germline V gene has CDR1 SGDLS and CDR2 YYNGEE. V was shortened by 0 bases and J by 2 bases, with 8 bases between the two germline ends. The CDR3 loop spans 14 amino acids. The CDR3 DNA reads as TGTGCCAGCAGCGTAGCTAACAGTCAAGAGACCCAGTACTTC. This codes for CASSVANSQETQYF.

This rearrangement joins TRBV6-1 to TRBJ1-1; 7 nucleotides match TRBD1. Per germline, CDR1 MNHNS and CDR2 SASEGT. CDR3 length: 11 residues. V shed 6 bases, J shed 7 bases, and the junction held 2 bases outside the gene matches. The CDR3 loop is CASRTGIEAFF. CDR3 coding DNA: TGTGCCAGCAGGACAGGGATTGAAGCTTTCTTT.

The rearrangement joins TRBV6-1 to TRBJ1-2; D not resolved. There are 14 residues in the CDR3. Per the germline V gene, CDR1 is MNHNS and CDR2 is SASEGT. V was clipped by 3 bases and J by 4 bases, with 12 bases between them. The CDR3 spells CASSDGVYLYGYTF. CDR3 in DNA: TGTGCCAGCAGTGATGGCGTGTACCTCTATGGCTACACCTTC.

This clonotype was picked up many times. The chain employs TRBV6-5 and TRBJ1-4; D gene unclear. CDR3 length: 11 residues. Deletions cut 2 bases from V and 7 bases from J, with 2 bases between. Germline values: CDR1 MNHEY, CDR2 SVGAGI. CDR3 sequence (DNA): TGTGCCAGCAGTTACGGTGAAAAACTGTTTTTT. Amino acid sequence: CASSYGEKLFF.

This clonotype came up a few times. The V call is TRBV12-3 or TRBV12-4, the J call TRBJ2-3; D remains ambiguous. V gave up 5 bases and J gave up 5 bases, with 11 bases separating them. The length of the CDR3 is 13 residues. In DNA, the CDR3 is TGTGCCAGCAGTCCGGCCCGTATAGATACGCAGTATTTT. Amino acids: CASSPARIDTQYF.

This sequence joins TRBV29-1 and TRBJ1-6; 8 bases fit TRBD1. The V segment lost 6 bases and the J segment 7 bases; nucleotides outside the gene matches: 14. The germline CDR1 and CDR2 sequences are SQVTM and ANQGSEA. The CDR3 consists of 16 residues. CDR3 coding DNA: TGCAGCGTGGCGGAAACAGGGGACAGGCCCAATTCACCCCTCCACTTT. Translated: CSVAETGDRPNSPLHF.

This chain joins TRBV4-3 and TRBJ1-2, with TRBD1 matching 9 bases. Per the germline V gene, CDR1 is LGHNA and CDR2 is YSLEER. This CDR3 has 13 residues. V lost 6 bases and J lost 8; bases outside the gene matches: 7. DNA for the CDR3: TGCGCCAGCAGTCACACAGGGGGCGACGGCTACACCTTC. Protein: CASSHTGGDGYTF.

This clonotype was detected ten times or more. The J gene is TRBJ2-2, the V gene TRBV7-8; no firm D call. Trimming removed 6 bases from V and 0 bases from J, with 5 bases in between. This CDR3 has 13 amino acids. Germline loops: CDR1 SGHVS, CDR2 FQNEAQ. The CDR3 reads CASRNTNTGELFF. The CDR3 nucleotides read TGTGCCAGCAGGAACACGAACACCGGGGAGCTGTTTTTT.

The chain couples TRBV11-1 to TRBJ2-1; 10 bases align to TRBD2. With 4 bases clipped from V and 6 bases from J, the junction kept 9 bases outside the gene matches. Germline V gene data show CDR1 as SGHAT and CDR2 as FQDESV (reference sequence). The CDR3 length is 16 residues. CDR3 nucleotides: TGTGCCAGCAGCTCTCGCCAGACTAGCGGGCTCAATGAGCAGTTCTTC. Amino acid sequence: CASSSRQTSGLNEQFF.

The chain has TRBV29-1 and TRBJ1-2; D not certain. The length of the CDR3 is 11 residues. Germline V gives CDR1 SQVTM, CDR2 ANQGSEA. The V and J ends lost 6 bases and 6 bases respectively, with 11 bases between them. CDR3 loop: CSVEDLHGYTF. CDR3 in DNA: TGCAGCGTCGAGGACCTACATGGCTACACCTTC.

The chain combines TRBV10-3 with TRBJ2-3; TRBD2 matches at 9 bases. CDR1 is ENHRY, CDR2 SYGVKD, per germline. The CDR3 consists of 14 residues. V lost 11 bases, J lost 4 bases, and 10 bases stayed unmatched. The CDR3 DNA follows: TGTGCCGCCTCTCTAGCGGGGAGGCCAGATACGCAGTATTTT. Translated: CAASLAGRPDTQYF.

This clonotype was counted only a few times. The gene calls are TRBV9 and TRBJ1-3; D is possibly TRBD1 (5 bases). From germline, CDR1 is SGDLS and CDR2 YYNGEE. The CDR3 extends over 19 amino acids. Trimming took 3 bases from V and 0 from J, leaving 22 bases between them. CDR3 region: CASSAEGEPYPGSGNTIYF. CDR3 sequence (DNA): TGTGCCAGCAGCGCAGAAGGGGAACCATATCCCGGCTCTGGAAACACCATATATTTT.

This chain uses TRBV4-1 with TRBJ1-1; 8 nucleotides align to TRBD1. The CDR3 has 15 residues. V shed 2 bases, J shed 1 base, and the junction held 3 bases outside the gene matches. Germline V lookup: CDR1 MGHRA, CDR2 YSYEKL. The CDR3 bases are TGCGCCAGCAGCCAAATTACAGGGGGGAACACTGAAGCTTTCTTT. This codes for CASSQITGGNTEAFF.

There are a few counts of this clonotype. This chain joins TRBV20-1 and TRBJ2-1; 13 positions agree with TRBD2. Germline V gene data show CDR1 as DFQATT and CDR2 as SNEGSKA (reference sequence). CDR3 size: 17 residues. V dropped 3 bases and J dropped 7; count of bases not matched to a gene: 12. CDR3 amino acids: CSARLRLAGGRVNEQFF. The CDR3 bases are TGCAGTGCTAGGCTAAGACTAGCGGGGGGCCGCGTAAATGAGCAGTTCTTC.

This clonotype was seen more than once but under ten times. This chain joins TRBV5-4 and TRBJ2-5; perhaps D is TRBD1 or TRBD2 (5 bases each). Trimming removed 4 bases from V and 2 bases from J, with 12 bases in between. The CDR3 spans 14 residues. Per germline, CDR1 SGHNT and CDR2 YYREEE (reference sequence). CDR3 DNA sequence: TGTGCCAGCAGCCCCACCTGGGGGCAAGAGACCCAGTACTTC. Translation gives CASSPTWGQETQYF. The whole variable domain, filled in from reference TRBV5-4 and TRBJ2-5, reads ETGVTQSPTHLIKTRGQQVTLRCSSQSGHNTVSWYQQALGQGPQFIFQYYREEENGRGNFPPRFSGLQFPNYSSELNVNALELDDSALYLCASSPTWGQETQYFGPGTRLLVL.

V gene TRBV15 combines with J gene TRBJ2-3, with 10 bases lining up with TRBD1. The trim removed 3 bases at V and 10 bases at J, leaving 13 bases unmatched. The length of the CDR3 is 16 residues. The germline V gene encodes CDR1 LNHNV and CDR2 YYDKDF (reference sequence). The CDR3 loop reads CATSRGTGAVWGAQYF. CDR3 nucleotides: TGTGCCACCAGCAGGGGGACAGGGGCGGTCTGGGGTGCGCAGTATTTT.

Note on this clonotype: One junction end does not reproduce the germline sequence, and a read error may be involved. The chain is built from TRBV5-6 and TRBJ2-2; D might be TRBD1 or TRBD2, each matching 6 bases. The CDR3 length is 14 residues. Germline CDR1 SGHDT, CDR2 YYEEEE. This CDR3 is CASSLERGDGELFF. The CDR3 DNA follows: TGTGCCAGCAGTTTGGAAAGGGGGGACGGGGAGCTGTTTTTT.

The chain employs TRBV12-3 or TRBV12-4 and TRBJ1-1; D unresolved. V was clipped by 4 bases and J by 0 bases, with 6 bases between them. This CDR3 is built from 13 residues. The CDR3 region has the DNA TGTGCCAGCAGTTCCTACTTGAACACTGAAGCTTTCTTT. As protein: CASSSYLNTEAFF.